These 26 T cell receptor beta chains came from one sample sequenced in a study of siplizumab effects on memory and regulatory T cells. Assay used: immunoSEQ multiplex PCR; TCRdb lists only in-frame clones, some missing. The table lists roughly 56,000 clones, approximately 93% of them singletons. The sequencing sample was made of CD8+ T cells sorted from blood. The receptors stem from a human donor in good health.

The chain uses TRBV13 and TRBJ2-7; the match to TRBD1 covers 8 bases. CDR1 and CDR2 (germline): PRHDT, FYEKMQ (reference sequence). The V segment lost 0 bases and the J segment 4 bases; nucleotides outside the gene matches: 2. The CDR3 is 14 amino acids. This CDR3 is CASSLGQGAYEQYF. The DNA of the CDR3 is TGTGCCAGCAGCTTAGGTCAGGGGGCTTACGAGCAGTACTTC.

The chain uses TRBV28 and TRBJ1-5; TRBD1 matches 10 bases. Germline V gene data show CDR1 as MDHEN and CDR2 as SYDVKM. CDR3 size: 16 residues. J gave up 7 bases and V 6 bases, and 12 bases lay outside the gene matches. CDR3 region: CASRHSDRGLLQPQHF. CDR3 sequence (DNA): TGTGCCAGCAGACACTCTGACAGGGGGCTGTTGCAGCCCCAGCATTTT.

The chain recombines TRBV7-9 with TRBJ2-7, with D unresolved. The V end lost 2 bases, the J end lost 3 bases, and 5 bases lay between the germline ends. This CDR3 is built from 12 residues. Germline V gives CDR1 SEHNR, CDR2 FQNEAQ (reference sequence). The CDR3 nucleotides read TGTGCCAGCAGCTTAAGCTTCTACGAGCAGTACTTC. It encodes CASSLSFYEQYF.

The V and J genes are TRBV2 and TRBJ2-7, with 7 bases identical to TRBD1. Germline V gene sequence: CDR1 SNHLY, CDR2 FYNNEI. This CDR3 spans 14 amino acids. J gave up 2 bases and V 0 bases, and 1 base lay outside the gene matches. Here the CDR3 reads CASSEADRTYEQYF. The CDR3 DNA follows: TGTGCCAGCAGTGAAGCGGACAGGACCTACGAGCAGTACTTC.

This sequence joins TRBV9 and TRBJ1-2; D is ambiguous. Germline CDR1 reads SGDLS; CDR2 reads YYNGEE. The CDR3 sequence is 12 residues long. Deletions cut 4 bases from V and 10 bases from J, with 14 bases between. In nucleotides, the CDR3 is TGTGCCAGCAGCCCACACTCGGCGACCTACACCTTC. Residues: CASSPHSATYTF.

The J gene is TRBJ2-4, the V gene TRBV6-6; D not certain. V shed 6 bases and J shed 5 bases, with 2 bases lying between them. The CDR3 totals 10 residues. Germline V gene sequence: CDR1 MNHNY, CDR2 SVGAGI (reference sequence). The chain's CDR3 is CASSENIQYF. In DNA, the CDR3 is TGTGCCAGCAGCGAAAACATTCAGTACTTC.

The chain is built from TRBV29-1 and TRBJ2-2; D ambiguous. From germline, CDR1 is SQVTM and CDR2 ANQGSEA. V was clipped by 3 bases and J by 7 bases, with 9 bases between them. The CDR3 has 12 amino acids. The CDR3 region has the DNA TGCAGCGTTGAGGACGGTGGCGGGGAGCTGTTTTTT. Its protein product is CSVEDGGGELFF.

The chain recombines TRBV5-5 with TRBJ2-5, with a weak D call TRBD2 (6 bases). CDR1 SGHKS and CDR2 YYEKEE come from the germline V gene (reference sequence). This CDR3 is built from 16 residues. The V gene lost 4 bases and the J gene lost 5 bases, with 21 bases spanning the gap. The DNA for the CDR3 is TGTGCCAGCAGCCGGGACTTAGATTTGCCTCCGGAGACCCAGTACTTC. Its translation: CASSRDLDLPPETQYF.

The rearrangement uses TRBV2 and TRBJ1-1, with TRBD1 as a possible D gene (5 bases). CDR3 length: 15 residues. CDR1 is SNHLY, CDR2 FYNNEI, per germline. V dropped 3 bases and J dropped 5 bases, with 16 bases sitting between them. CDR3 amino acids: CASSEEERGGTEAFF. CDR3 coding DNA: TGTGCCAGCAGTGAGGAAGAAAGGGGAGGAACTGAAGCTTTCTTT.

This rearrangement joins TRBV29-1 to TRBJ2-4, with D perhaps TRBD1 (6 bases). CDR1 SQVTM and CDR2 ANQGSEA come from the germline V gene. The CDR3 covers 12 residues. V was cut by 6 bases and J by 6 bases, with 12 bases left in between. The CDR3 coding sequence is TGCAGCGTCCCGGGACATGGAAACATTCAGTACTTC. Translated, it gives CSVPGHGNIQYF.

The J gene is TRBJ2-3, the V gene TRBV25-1; D is perhaps TRBD1 or TRBD2 (5 bases each). The CDR3 contains 14 residues. V was pared by 4 bases and J by 4 bases, with 12 bases between. Germline V gene sequence: CDR1 MGHDK, CDR2 SYGVNS. The CDR3 DNA reads TGTGCCAGCAGTGGGGACCGCTCCGCAGATACGCAGTATTTT. Translated: CASSGDRSADTQYF.

The chain couples TRBV5-4 to TRBJ1-1; TRBD1 aligns across 7 bases. V was pared by 4 bases and J by 3 bases, with 9 bases of the junction left unmatched. CDR3 length equals 15 residues. Germline V lookup: CDR1 SGHNT, CDR2 YYREEE (reference sequence). CDR3 region: CASSPFLGGHTEAFF. CDR3 DNA: TGTGCCAGCAGCCCCTTTTTAGGGGGCCACACTGAAGCTTTCTTT.

CDR3 bases: TGTGCCAGCAGCCGCGGTAGGGGGCAGGGGAATGAGCAGTTCTTC. It encodes CASSRGRGQGNEQFF. V is TRBV6-5 and J is TRBJ2-1, with 7 bases aligning to TRBD1. This CDR3 is built from 15 residues. The germline V gene encodes CDR1 MNHEY and CDR2 SVGAGI. V lost 6 bases, J lost 7 bases, and 12 bases stayed unmatched.

This chain's CDR3 is CASRPTGTSNEQFF. The CDR3 DNA follows: TGTGCCAGCAGGCCAACCGGGACTAGCAATGAGCAGTTCTTC. The chain uses TRBV6-4 and TRBJ2-1, with 8 bases matching TRBD2. V was clipped by 6 bases and J by 6 bases; unmatched bases: 7. The CDR3 totals 14 residues. Germline CDR1 reads MRHNA; CDR2 reads SNTAGT.

Here the CDR3 DNA reads TGCAGCGTTGAAGTCCAAGGACTAGCGGGAGGACCCGGGGAGCTGTTTTTT. It translates to CSVEVQGLAGGPGELFF. The chain recombines TRBV29-1 with TRBJ2-2; TRBD2 matches 14 bases. The CDR3 consists of 17 residues. The germline gives CDR1 SQVTM, CDR2 ANQGSEA. V lost 1 base to trimming and J lost 6 bases; unmatched junction nucleotides: 7.

The V gene is TRBV4-1, the J gene TRBJ1-4; 7 nucleotides match TRBD1. The CDR3 covers 16 residues. V lost 1 base to trimming and J lost 4 bases; unmatched junction nucleotides: 6. CDR1 and CDR2 (germline): MGHRA, YSYEKL. The CDR3 loop is CASSQGPGQINEKLFF. CDR3 nucleotide sequence: TGCGCCAGCAGCCAAGGTCCGGGACAGATTAATGAAAAACTGTTTTTT.

The V and J genes are TRBV28 and TRBJ2-4; D is possibly TRBD2 (7 bases). In germline, CDR1 is MDHEN, CDR2 SYDVKM. The CDR3 spans 17 residues. V lost 7 bases and J 0 bases, leaving 19 bases between the germline ends. The CDR3 reads CASTLGGALLAKNIQYF. In DNA form, the CDR3 reads TGTGCCAGCACCTTAGGGGGGGCTCTTCTAGCCAAAAACATTCAGTACTTC.

The genes are TRBV27 and TRBJ1-2; tentatively, D is TRBD1 (6 bases). This CDR3 contains 13 residues. V was pared by 5 bases and J by 3 bases, with 10 bases between. Germline assignment: CDR1 MNHEY and CDR2 SMNVEV (reference sequence). The CDR3 reads CASSTDSYYGYTF. DNA for the CDR3: TGTGCCAGCAGTACGGACAGCTACTATGGCTACACCTTC.

J is TRBJ1-1 and V is TRBV6-5; 7 nucleotides align to TRBD1. CDR3 size: 15 residues. CDR1 and CDR2 (germline): MNHEY, SVGAGI. J gave up 1 base and V 0 bases, and 2 bases lay outside the gene matches. In nucleotides, the CDR3 is TGTGCCAGCAGTTACTCGGCAGGGGGGAACACTGAAGCTTTCTTT. It specifies CASSYSAGGNTEAFF.

The chain links TRBV11-1 to TRBJ2-1, with a weak D call TRBD1 (6 bases). The CDR3 sequence is 19 residues long. Trimming cost V 4 bases and J 7 bases, with 29 bases left between them. Germline assignment: CDR1 SGHAT and CDR2 FQDESV (reference sequence). The CDR3 region is CASSSNMPAQGNYGNEQFF. DNA for the CDR3: TGTGCCAGCAGCTCCAACATGCCCGCACAGGGCAATTATGGTAATGAGCAGTTCTTC.

J is TRBJ2-2 and V is TRBV28, with D possibly being TRBD1 or TRBD2 (5 bases each). This CDR3 spans 15 amino acids. Germline V gives CDR1 MDHEN, CDR2 SYDVKM. Trimming removed 7 bases from V and 3 bases from J, with 15 bases in between. The CDR3 DNA follows: TGTGCCAGCAATTGGGGGAGTCCCGACACCGGGGAGCTGTTTTTT. Protein product: CASNWGSPDTGELFF. The full variable domain, in which reference TRBV28 and TRBJ2-2 provide the parts outside the CDR3, is DVKVTQSSRYLVKRTGEKVFLECVQDMDHENMFWYRQDPGLGLRLIYFSYDVKMKEKGDIPEGYSVSREKKERFSLILESASTNQTSMYLCASNWGSPDTGELFFGEGSRLTVL.

The rearrangement joins TRBV27 to TRBJ2-7, with TRBD1 as a possible D gene (5 bases). The germline CDR1 and CDR2 sequences are MNHEY and SMNVEV (reference sequence). V was shortened by 6 bases and J by 3 bases, with 15 bases between the two germline ends. The CDR3 has 14 amino acids. CDR3 nucleotide sequence: TGTGCCAGCAGAATTTCAGGGCCGGGCTACGAGCAGTACTTC. Translating it yields CASRISGPGYEQYF.

The rearrangement links TRBV5-4 to TRBJ1-1, with TRBD1 identical over 8 bases. The length of the CDR3 is 14 residues. The V and J ends lost 6 bases and 1 base, in that order; junction bases with no gene match: 5. Germline CDR1 and CDR2: SGHNT and YYREEE (reference sequence). This chain's CDR3 is CASTRQGRNTEAFF. The CDR3 DNA reads TGTGCCAGCACCCGACAGGGGAGGAACACTGAAGCTTTCTTT.

The V call is TRBV27, the J call TRBJ1-1; D is ambiguous. The germline V gene encodes CDR1 MNHEY and CDR2 SMNVEV (reference sequence). The V gene lost 4 bases and the J gene lost 0 bases, with 6 bases spanning the gap. CDR3 length: 13 residues. Here the CDR3 DNA reads TGTGCCAGCAGTTGGCAAATGAACACTGAAGCTTTCTTT. Translation gives CASSWQMNTEAFF.

This sequence joins TRBV15 and TRBJ2-7; weak D call: TRBD1 (5 bases). V lost 8 bases and J lost 0, with 11 bases in between. Germline V gene lookup returns CDR1 LNHNV and CDR2 YYDKDF (reference sequence). This CDR3 region has 13 residues. The CDR3 here is CATSGRGSYEQYF. DNA of the CDR3: TGTGCCACCTCAGGGCGAGGCTCCTACGAGCAGTACTTC. Full variable domain (outside the CDR3, taken from reference TRBV15 and TRBJ2-7): DAMVIQNPRYQVTQFGKPVTLSCSQTLNHNVMYWYQQKSSQAPKLLFHYYDKDFNNEADTPDNFQSRRPNTSFCFLDIRSPGLGDTAMYLCATSGRGSYEQYFGPGTRLTVT.

The sample holds one count of this clone. The chain joins TRBV15 to TRBJ2-7; TRBD2 aligns across 8 bases. CDR1 and CDR2 from the germline V gene are LNHNV and YYDKDF (reference sequence). CDR3 size: 15 residues. V shed 3 bases and J 3 bases; nucleotides not matched to a gene: 7. The CDR3 nucleotides are TGTGCCACCAGCAGCGGGAGGGGATGGGGCTACGAGCAGTACTTC. Its protein product is CATSSGRGWGYEQYF.